This is a list of T cell receptor beta chains from one sample in a study of CD8+CD57+ T cells in acquired aplastic anemia. MiXCR was run by TCRdb on the reads, yielding one entry per CDR3 protein. The table shows under 350,000 distinct CDR3 sequences, with approximately 55% occurring only once. The sequenced material came from sorted CD4+, CD8+, or CD8+CD57+ T cells (not recorded which) from PBMCs. These receptors came from a human donor with severe aplastic anemia or a healthy control (not recorded which). The conserved cysteine and the conserved F or W are not part of the CDR3 here.

J	V	CDR3
TRBJ2-7	TRBV5-1	ASKGLGYEQY
TRBJ2-5	TRBV5-8	ASSKRDLTETQY
TRBJ2-7	TRBV6-5	ASSYSRRGSYEQY
TRBJ2-7	TRBV20-1	SARGLAGGNYEQY
TRBJ2-5	TRBV20-1	SAPGTFQETQY
TRBJ1-5	TRBV4-2	ASSQAGGLGNQPQH
TRBJ2-7	TRBV20-1	SAKDRGAWYEQY
TRBJ1-1	TRBV7-2	ASSQQGRATEAF
TRBJ1-1	TRBV3-1	ASGQTTEAF
TRBJ2-1	TRBV11-2	ASSFRGLTGYNEQF
TRBJ2-3	TRBV29-1	SGTTGSGTDTQY
TRBJ1-1	TRBV7-9	ASSLLQGENTEAF
TRBJ1-1	TRBV19	ASQRGVTEAF
TRBJ2-3	TRBV24-1	ATSDPFASTDTQY
TRBJ2-7	TRBV28	ASLSGGRGYEQY
TRBJ2-7	TRBV9	ASLGYSGSSYEQY
TRBJ1-6	TRBV2	AIQDRGNSPLH
TRBJ1-5	TRBV7-2	ASSLVDTQPQH
TRBJ2-5	TRBV6-5	ASSPGEETQY
TRBJ2-3	TRBV11-3	ASSFAGSTDTQY
TRBJ2-3	TRBV7-2	ASSVGQDSSTDTQY
TRBJ1-4	TRBV11-2	ASSSLVGTGDRKLF
TRBJ2-7	TRBV24-1	ASSFNGNYEQY
TRBJ1-2	TRBV29-1	SVVPGTGNGYT
TRBJ1-1	TRBV5-1	ASSPQGGDTEAF
TRBJ2-7	TRBV7-9	ASSLYGGGPYEQY
TRBJ1-2	TRBV5-1	ASSLEGNDGYT